A selection of T cell receptor beta chains follows, all from one sample in a study of shared clonotypes between healthy human individuals. Using immunoSEQ multiplex PCR, the repertoire was profiled, and TCRdb retains in-frame clones only, with some absent. The table lists over a million clones, around 98.5% of them singletons, with 0.3% to 0.45% in the top ten. Material: naive CD4+ T cells sorted from blood. These receptors all come from a man aged 30 to 39 in good health. Both conserved end residues are trimmed from each CDR3. The size entry is marked missing in some rows and otherwise reads once, few, many or a size class.

v_gene | abundance | CDR3aa
TRBV25-1 | once | ASRRTGNTEAF
TRBV5-1 | NA | ASSVIGTANEKLF
TRBV9 | NA | ASSPNDGPEQF
TRBV5-5 | NA | ASSLIEWGYGYT
TRBV2 | NA | ASRRPGGTEAF
TRBV27 | NA | ASSSRGRLNTEAF
TRBV16 | once | ASSQPLRAQH
TRBV5-5 | NA | ASSLAGLKNTGELF
TRBV5-8 | NA | ASSLEPGQGVYYGYT
TRBV7-6 | NA | ASSSPGDSRPRGGRYNEQF
TRBV7-7 | NA | ASSPDWTREGTQY
TRBV7-2 | NA | ASSFLSQLANYGYT
TRBV7-9 | NA | ASSRNTGVGDTQY
TRBV6-5 | NA | ASSYSRTNEKLF
TRBV7-2 | NA | ASSFDRSTDTQY
TRBV19 | NA | ASSTLAPSTDTQY
TRBV5-8 | few | ASSLPGTADQPQH
TRBV10-2 | NA | ASSVLDSYEQY
TRBV28 | NA | ASSLWFARDTNYGYT
TRBV5-1 | NA | ASSLADPTAGNQPQH
TRBV28 | NA | ASSLLGGQQETQY
TRBV18 | NA | ASSPLYGSNTDTQY
TRBV29-1 | NA | SVSDWSGLAGVAYEQY
TRBV7-9 | NA | ASSLADNYGYT
TRBV5-1 | NA | ASSRGTVTYGYT
TRBV5-1 | NA | ASSLLAGDYNEQF
TRBV7-8 | NA | ASTRSGQAFSYEQY
TRBV28 | NA | ASSLGPLGGRSSYNEQF
TRBV5-1 | NA | ASTPYGTGRFLEKLF
TRBV6-5 | NA | ASSYSPPRNTIY
TRBV25-1 | NA | ASSRGTGELF
TRBV10-2 | NA | ASSGGISRGYT
TRBV9 | NA | ASSVVAEGGPYNEQF
TRBV30 | NA | AWRDHSVSISEQY
TRBV7-9 | NA | ASSLEGSRADTQY
TRBV7-6 | NA | ASSLGPGTSGTDTQY
TRBV7-9 | once | ASSLRQGSDTQY
TRBV18 | NA | ASSPREGEGEQF
TRBV18 | NA | ASSGTSGSTDTQY
TRBV15 | NA | ATSRDHVNTEAF
TRBV11-2 | NA | ASSLRTSGRAEETQY
TRBV5-1 | NA | ASSLLPSNTGELF
TRBV29-1 | once | SVDRDLTDTQY
TRBV15 | NA | ATSQGTVSQAF
TRBV5-1 | NA | ASSPGLAGGYIEQF
TRBV28 | NA | ASIAGGPGNEQF
TRBV6-5 | NA | ASSYTGSSTDTQY
TRBV5-4 | NA | ASTPLAGVGGELF
TRBV7-3 | NA | ASSTGLAGGTDTQY
TRBV13 | few | ASTGEGEQF
TRBV29-1 | NA | SVGGLAGGYEQF
TRBV30 | NA | AWSKGGDQPQH
TRBV5-4 | NA | ASSLATNRQY
TRBV2 | once | ASSGSGLALYEQY
TRBV29-1 | NA | SVEDVAPSTDTQY